This T cell receptor (beta chain) was captured in a study of blood T cell repertoires in COVID-19. In this sample, this clone turned up once. Germline V CDR1 and CDR2: SGDLS, YYNGEE. The CDR3 is made up of 12 amino acids. V was shortened by 3 bases and J by 11 bases, with 14 bases between the two germline ends. TCRdb's table, derived via immunoSEQ multiplex PCR, lists solely in-frame clones and lacks some. The sample has under 15,000 clones; about 88% are singletons. J is TRBJ1-1 and V is TRBV9; D possibly corresponds to TRBD1 (5 bases). The receptor was isolated from a human donor in a cohort sampled during active COVID-19. The sequencing input was peripheral blood. The CDR3 is CASSGLGGNAFF. CDR3 coding DNA: TGTGCCAGCAGCGGCCTCGGGGGGAATGCTTTCTTT. The full variable domain, its missing parts supplied by reference TRBV9 and TRBJ1-1, is DSGVTQTPKHLITATGQRVTLRCSPRSGDLSVYWYQQSLDQGLQFLIQYYNGEERAKGNILERFSAQQFPDLHSELNLSSLELGDSALYFCASSGLGGNAFFGQGTRLTVV.